Below are 3 T cell receptor beta chains sequenced from a single sample in a study of vaccination and CD4 T cells after COVID-19. As to treatment: approximately 9-day PBMC culture with coronavirus spike peptide pools or control peptides (ViraFEST assay). The antigens these receptors bind are not known. With the Oncomine TCR Beta short-read assay, DNA from cultured CD4+ T cells was sequenced. TCRdb itself ran the PCR reads through MiXCR, one entry per CDR3 protein. The table has 15,000 to 20,000 distinct CDR3 sequences, 60% to 75% seen once. Source material: CD4+ T cells from blood, cultured in vitro. These receptor sequences come from a human donor who had recovered from COVID-19.

The chain employs TRBV24-1 and TRBJ1-5; 7 nucleotides align to TRBD1. CDR3 length equals 14 residues. The germline CDR1 and CDR2 sequences are KGHDR and SFDVKD. The V and J ends lost 9 bases and 0 bases, in that order; junction bases with no gene match: 4. CDR3 nucleotides: TGTGCCACCGGACAGGCCTATAGCAATCAGCCCCAGCATTTT. It codes for CATGQAYSNQPQHF.

V and J are TRBV7-6 and TRBJ2-7; D is unclear. The CDR3 consists of 14 residues. The V gene's germline CDR1 is SGHVS and CDR2 FNYEAQ. With 5 bases removed from V and 2 bases from J, the gap between germline ends came to 13 bases. In DNA form, the CDR3 reads TGTGCCAGCAGCCAAGTACCAGGACCCTACGAGCAGTACTTC. As protein: CASSQVPGPYEQYF.

In nucleotides, the CDR3 is TGCAGTGCTCGGGGGATACCGACGGGTAGGACAGGCTACACCTTC. Its protein is CSARGIPTGRTGYTF. The chain couples TRBV20-1 to TRBJ1-2; tentative D call: TRBD1 (5 bases). Per germline, CDR1 DFQATT and CDR2 SNEGSKA (reference sequence). V lost 5 bases and J 8 bases, leaving 24 bases between the germline ends. The CDR3 extends over 15 amino acids.